Each of the 5 T cell receptor beta chains below was sequenced from the same sample in a study of radiotherapy plus CTLA-4 blockade in lung cancer. TCRdb's table, derived via immunoSEQ multiplex PCR, lists solely in-frame clones and lacks some. The table lists some 15,000 clones, approximately 76% of them singletons. The material was peripheral blood, obtained from a patient treated with radiotherapy plus ipilimumab. The receptors were gathered from a human donor with non-small cell lung cancer whose response to radiotherapy plus ipilimumab could not be evaluated.

Ten or more counts support this clone. V usage is TRBV27 and J usage is TRBJ1-6; tentative D call: TRBD1 (6 bases). Germline V lookup: CDR1 MNHEY, CDR2 SMNVEV (reference sequence). Trimming took off 2 bases at V and 7 bases at J, with 12 bases between the two ends. The CDR3 contains 15 residues. This CDR3 reads CASSLTAGVNSPLHF. Written as DNA, the CDR3 is TGTGCCAGCAGTTTAACGGCAGGGGTAAATTCACCCCTCCACTTT.

This CDR3 is CASSLAGANQETQYF. The CDR3 nucleotides are TGCGCCAGCAGCCTAGCGGGGGCCAACCAAGAGACCCAGTACTTC. The gene calls are TRBV5-1 and TRBJ2-5; 10 bases agree with TRBD2. The germline V gene has CDR1 SGHRS and CDR2 YFSETQ. V shed 4 bases and J 0 bases; nucleotides not matched to a gene: 3. The CDR3 is 15 amino acids.

The chain couples TRBV4-1 to TRBJ2-2, with a possible D match to TRBD2 (5 bases). The CDR3 sequence is 13 residues long. The V end lost 0 bases, the J end lost 8 bases, and 7 bases lay between the germline ends. CDR1 and CDR2 from the germline V gene are MGHRA and YSYEKL. Here the CDR3 DNA reads TGCGCCAGCAGCCAAGAAGGCGGGGGGGAGCTGTTTTTT. Translated, it gives CASSQEGGGELFF.

The gene calls are TRBV4-3 and TRBJ1-1; perhaps TRBD1 as D (5 bases). Trimming took off 3 bases at V and 4 bases at J, with 9 bases between the two ends. The CDR3 spans 13 residues. Germline values: CDR1 LGHNA, CDR2 YSLEER. For the CDR3, the DNA is TGCGCCAGCAGCCAGCAGACAGTCACTGAAGCTTTCTTT. This encodes CASSQQTVTEAFF.

The chain carries TRBV6-1 and TRBJ2-7; D assignment may be TRBD1 or TRBD2 (6 bases each). CDR1 MNHNS and CDR2 SASEGT come from the germline V gene. Trimming shortened V by 3 bases and J by 7 bases, and 10 bases separated the two germline ends. The CDR3 contains 12 residues. The CDR3 DNA reads TGTGCCAGCAGTGATGGGGGGCGGGAGCAGTACGTC. Protein sequence: CASSDGGREQYV.